The present entry profiles one TCR beta chain with its context. Its cognate antigen is unknown. From germline, CDR1 is SNHLY and CDR2 FYNNEI. This CDR3 contains 14 residues. Trimming cost V 5 bases and J 7 bases; bases outside gene matches: 11. Sequencing was performed with immunoSEQ multiplex PCR; in TCRdb, only in-frame clones are kept and a portion is missing. The sample includes about 2.5 million clones, 85% to 95% of them seen just once. All of the donors resided in Nashville, Tennessee, and each was a Caucasian adult. The record originates from a study of shared clonotypes between healthy human individuals. General study results and limits: Researchers found naive subsets generally carried larger estimated richness than memory subsets.

V is TRBV2 and J is TRBJ2-7; 7 bases fit TRBD1. Sequenced material: naive CD4+ T cells from PBMCs. As to subset: CD45RA+ positively selected. The source of this sequence is a man between 18 and 29 years old in good health. Some clones in this sample may be carry-over from other donors' samples. CDR3: CASSREQGPGEQYF. CDR3 nucleotides: TGTGCCAGCAGTCGAGAACAGGGGCCGGGGGAGCAGTACTTC.